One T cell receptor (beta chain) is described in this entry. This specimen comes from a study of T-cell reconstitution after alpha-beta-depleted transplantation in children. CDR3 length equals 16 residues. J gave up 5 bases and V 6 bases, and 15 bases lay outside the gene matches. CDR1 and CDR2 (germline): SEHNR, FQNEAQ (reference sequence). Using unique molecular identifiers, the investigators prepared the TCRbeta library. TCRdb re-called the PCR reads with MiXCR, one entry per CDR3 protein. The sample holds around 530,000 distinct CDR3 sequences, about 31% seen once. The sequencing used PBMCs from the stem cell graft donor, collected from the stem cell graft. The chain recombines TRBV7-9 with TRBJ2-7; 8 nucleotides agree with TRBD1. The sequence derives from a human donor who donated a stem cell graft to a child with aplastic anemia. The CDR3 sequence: CASRDFEDRAIDEQYF. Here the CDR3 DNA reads TGTGCCAGCAGGGACTTTGAGGACAGGGCAATCGACGAGCAGTACTTC.